Listed here are 12 T cell receptor beta chains from one sample, sequenced in a study of blood T cells in healthy people across ages. For the second PCR, which ran for 7 to 11 cycles, a sample-barcoded 5' primer and a J-beta primer mix were used. TCRdb itself ran the 5' RACE reads through MiXCR, one entry per CDR3 protein. In the table there are hundreds of thousands of distinct CDR3 sequences, approximately 21% of which are singletons. Sequenced input: blood. All receptors derive from a man between 65 and 80 years old in good health.

The CDR3 region is CASSPGTIGGDIQYF. The DNA for the CDR3 is TGTGCCAGCAGTCCGGGGACGATCGGCGGGGACATTCAGTACTTC. The chain joins TRBV12-3 or TRBV12-4 to TRBJ2-4, with D perhaps matching TRBD2 (6 bases). There are 15 residues in the CDR3. V lost 5 bases and J lost 8, with 19 bases in between.

This clonotype was seen more than once but under ten times. The chain is built from TRBV7-2 and TRBJ2-7; D could derive from TRBD1 or TRBD2 (5 bases each). The end of the DNA is better explained by TRBJ2-5, so the J call may be wrong. The V gene's germline CDR1 is SGHTA and CDR2 FQGNSA. This CDR3 is 15 amino acids long. This CDR3 is CASSVNRDQQETQYF. In DNA, the CDR3 is TGTGCCAGCAGCGTTAACCGGGACCAGCAAGAGACCCAGTACTTC.

J is TRBJ1-4 and V is TRBV25-1, with D tentatively TRBD1 (6 bases). V was cut by 3 bases and J by 6 bases, with 14 bases left in between. Germline lookup yields CDR1 MGHDK and CDR2 SYGVNS. The length of the CDR3 is 15 residues. Written as DNA, the CDR3 is TGTGCCAGCAGTGACTCGGCAGGGGCATATGAAAAACTGTTTTTT. Translated: CASSDSAGAYEKLFF.

This clonotype was seen once. J is TRBJ1-6 and V is TRBV20-1; D not resolved. The CDR3 is made up of 11 amino acids. CDR1 DFQATT and CDR2 SNEGSKA come from the germline V gene (reference sequence). With 3 bases removed from V and 14 bases from J, the gap between germline ends came to 11 bases. CDR3 protein: CSASGDLALHF. CDR3 bases: TGCAGTGCTAGTGGGGATCTCGCCCTCCACTTT.

This rearrangement joins TRBV7-2 to TRBJ2-5; D unclear. V gave up 2 bases and J gave up 7 bases, with 17 bases separating them. The V gene's germline CDR1 is SGHTA and CDR2 FQGNSA. The CDR3 has 15 residues. CDR3 in DNA: TGTGCCAGCAGCTTAACGAGTGCGCCCCGAGGGACCCAGTACTTC. As protein: CASSLTSAPRGTQYF. The full variable domain, with the rest looked up from reference TRBV7-2 and TRBJ2-5, is GAGVSQSPSNKVTEKGKDVELRCDPISGHTALYWYRQSLGQGLEFLIYFQGNSAPDKSGLPSDRFSAERTGGSVSTLTIQRTQQEDSAVYLCASSLTSAPRGTQYFGPGTRLLVL.

The chain uses TRBV6-6 and TRBJ2-3, with TRBD2 identical over 8 bases. Looked up from germline, CDR1 is MNHNY and CDR2 is SVGAGI (reference sequence). CDR3 length equals 16 residues. The ends lost 0 bases at V and 4 bases at J; junction bases unmatched: 6. The CDR3 bases are TGTGCCAGCAGTTACTCGAAGGGACTAGACCCAGATACGCAGTATTTT. Amino acids: CASSYSKGLDPDTQYF.

This clonotype came up a few times. J is TRBJ2-7 and V is TRBV20-1; no reliable D call. Germline CDR1 reads DFQATT; CDR2 reads SNEGSKA (reference sequence). The CDR3 runs 13 residues. Trimming removed 5 bases at V and 2 bases at J, with 13 bases between. CDR3 protein: CSAPSGRPYEQYF. For the CDR3, the DNA is TGCAGTGCTCCCTCTGGCCGCCCCTACGAGCAGTACTTC.

The V call is TRBV3-1, the J call TRBJ2-7; TRBD2 matches at 7 bases. Germline assignment: CDR1 LGHDT and CDR2 YNNKEL (reference sequence). This CDR3 contains 16 residues. Trimming took 1 base from V and 0 from J; bases not matched to a gene: 6. CDR3 protein: CASSQAGGGSSYEQYF. The CDR3 DNA reads as TGTGCCAGCAGCCAAGCCGGCGGCGGGAGCTCCTACGAGCAGTACTTC.

The V gene is TRBV14, the J gene TRBJ1-1; no definite D call. The V and J ends lost 3 bases and 1 base respectively, with 9 bases between them. The CDR3 has 14 amino acids. Germline V gives CDR1 SGHDN, CDR2 FVKESK. This CDR3 is CASSHLTQNTEAFF. For the CDR3, the DNA is TGTGCCAGCAGCCACCTGACCCAGAACACTGAAGCTTTCTTT.

The rearrangement uses TRBV7-2 and TRBJ1-1, with D unclear. This CDR3 comprises 13 residues. CDR1 and CDR2 (germline): SGHTA, FQGNSA. Trimming cost V 8 bases and J 4 bases, with 14 bases left between them. The CDR3 loop reads CASRSQESTEAFF. As DNA, the CDR3 is TGTGCCAGCCGCTCCCAGGAGAGCACTGAAGCTTTCTTT. Full variable domain (missing parts from reference TRBV7-2 and TRBJ1-1): GAGVSQSPSNKVTEKGKDVELRCDPISGHTALYWYRQSLGQGLEFLIYFQGNSAPDKSGLPSDRFSAERTGGSVSTLTIQRTQQEDSAVYLCASRSQESTEAFFGQGTRLTVV.

With regard to this clonotype: Germline and junction disagree at one end, which may indicate a read error. This chain joins TRBV12-3 or TRBV12-4 and TRBJ1-4; D uncertain. This CDR3 region has 12 residues. The CDR3 is CASSLRNEKLLF. CDR3 nucleotides: TGTGCCAGCAGTTTACGTAATGAAAAACTGCTTTTT.

This clonotype has just a few counts. V is TRBV15 and J is TRBJ1-1; weak D call: TRBD1 (6 bases). The CDR3 extends over 15 amino acids. Germline V CDR1 and CDR2: LNHNV, YYDKDF (reference sequence). Deletions cut 0 bases from V and 6 bases from J, with 14 bases between. The CDR3 DNA is TGTGCCACCAGCAGAGATGGACAGACTATCGCTGAAGCTTTCTTT. Its translation: CATSRDGQTIAEAFF. Full variable domain (remainder filled in from reference TRBV15 and TRBJ1-1): DAMVIQNPRYQVTQFGKPVTLSCSQTLNHNVMYWYQQKSSQAPKLLFHYYDKDFNNEADTPDNFQSRRPNTSFCFLDIRSPGLGDTAMYLCATSRDGQTIAEAFFGQGTRLTVV.